This TCR beta chain was recovered during a study of technical replicates of blood from several donors. The protocol was immunoSEQ multiplex PCR, while the TCRdb copy is restricted to in-frame clones and leaves out a portion. The sample has 81,000 or so clones; 90% to 97% are singletons. Between the trimmed V and J ends, which lost 3 bases and 7 bases, there was a span of 13 bases. Germline loops: CDR1 SGHTA, CDR2 FQGNSA. CDR3 length equals 14 residues. Specimen: T cells isolated from PBMCs. The receptor was isolated from a human donor in good health. This chain links TRBV7-2 with TRBJ2-1, with D tentatively TRBD2 (6 bases). The CDR3, as DNA: TGTGCCAGCAGCTTCGGGGGAGGCAGGAATGAGCAGTTCTTC. This gives the protein CASSFGGGRNEQFF.